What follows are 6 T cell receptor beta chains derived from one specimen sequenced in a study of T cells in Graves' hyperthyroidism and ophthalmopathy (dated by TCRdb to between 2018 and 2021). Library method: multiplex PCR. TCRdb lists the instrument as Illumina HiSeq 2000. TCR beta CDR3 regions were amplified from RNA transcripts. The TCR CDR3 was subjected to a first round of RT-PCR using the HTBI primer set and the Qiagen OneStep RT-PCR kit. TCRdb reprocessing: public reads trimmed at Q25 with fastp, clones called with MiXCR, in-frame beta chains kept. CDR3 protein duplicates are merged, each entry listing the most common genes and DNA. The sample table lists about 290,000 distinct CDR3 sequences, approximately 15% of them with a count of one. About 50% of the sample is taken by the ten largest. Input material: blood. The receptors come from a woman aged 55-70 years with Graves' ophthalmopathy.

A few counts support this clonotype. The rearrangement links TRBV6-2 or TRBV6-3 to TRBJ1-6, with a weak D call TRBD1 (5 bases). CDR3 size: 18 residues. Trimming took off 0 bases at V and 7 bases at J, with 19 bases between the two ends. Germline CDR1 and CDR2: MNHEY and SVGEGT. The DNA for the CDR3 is TGTGCCAGCAGTTACTCGACATCGACGCGGGAGGGGAATTCACCCCTCCACTTT. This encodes CASSYSTSTREGNSPLHF.

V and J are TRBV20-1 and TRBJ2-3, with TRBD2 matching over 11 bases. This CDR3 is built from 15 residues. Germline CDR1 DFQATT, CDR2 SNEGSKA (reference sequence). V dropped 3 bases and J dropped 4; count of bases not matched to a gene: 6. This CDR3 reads CSARGTSGSSDTQYF. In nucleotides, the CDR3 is TGCAGTGCTAGGGGGACTAGCGGAAGCTCAGATACGCAGTATTTT.

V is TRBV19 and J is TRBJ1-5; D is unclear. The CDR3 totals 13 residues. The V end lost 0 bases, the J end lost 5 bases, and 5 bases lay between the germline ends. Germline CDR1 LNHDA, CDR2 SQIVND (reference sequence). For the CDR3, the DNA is TGTGCCAGTAGTATAGATATCGATCAGCCCCAGCATTTT. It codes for CASSIDIDQPQHF.

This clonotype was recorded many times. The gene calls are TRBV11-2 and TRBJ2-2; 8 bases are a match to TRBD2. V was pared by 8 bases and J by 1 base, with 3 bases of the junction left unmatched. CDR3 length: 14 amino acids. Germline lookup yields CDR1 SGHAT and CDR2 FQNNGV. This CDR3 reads CASRGGRNTGELFF. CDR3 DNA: TGTGCCAGCCGGGGGGGGAGGAACACCGGGGAGCTGTTTTTT.

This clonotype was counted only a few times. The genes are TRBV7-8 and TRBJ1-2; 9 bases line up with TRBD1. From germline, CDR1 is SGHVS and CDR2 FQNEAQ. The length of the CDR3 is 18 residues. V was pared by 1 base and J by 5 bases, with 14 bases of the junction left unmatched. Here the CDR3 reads CASSLVGGGQGKPYGYTF. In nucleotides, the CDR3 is TGTGCCAGCAGCTTAGTAGGGGGGGGACAGGGAAAACCTTATGGCTACACCTTC.

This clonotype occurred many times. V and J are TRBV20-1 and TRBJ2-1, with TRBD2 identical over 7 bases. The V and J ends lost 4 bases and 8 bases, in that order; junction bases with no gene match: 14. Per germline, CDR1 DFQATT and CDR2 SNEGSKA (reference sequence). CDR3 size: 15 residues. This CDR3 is CSATSGDYYIDEQFF. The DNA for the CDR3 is TGCAGTGCTACCTCCGGGGACTATTATATAGATGAGCAGTTCTTC.